Shown below are 22 T cell receptor beta chains from a single sample sequenced in a study of blood T cell repertoires in COVID-19 (dated by TCRdb to about 2020). The method behind the library was the immunoSEQ multiplex PCR assay. TCRdb carries this immuneACCESS record with in-frame sequences only. Its versions omit some clonotypes, under half of them owing to an unresolved V gene in the studies checked, with the rest unexplained. The table for this sample lists approximately 300,000 clones; about 85% of them were counted only once. The top ten hold under 6.5% of the sample. Input material: PBMCs or T cells enriched from blood (not recorded which). The receptors come from a woman between 25 and 40 years old who had recovered from COVID-19.

The gene calls are TRBV15 and TRBJ1-1, with D perhaps matching TRBD1 (5 bases). This CDR3 contains 16 residues. V was clipped by 2 bases and J by 2 bases, with 15 bases between them. CDR1 and CDR2 (germline): LNHNV, YYDKDF (reference sequence). CDR3 region: CATSRSVGLGNTEAFF. The DNA for the CDR3 is TGTGCCACCAGCAGATCTGTGGGGCTGGGAAACACTGAAGCTTTCTTT.

This clone was seen more than once but under ten times. This chain connects TRBV4-1 to TRBJ2-5; weak D call: TRBD2 (5 bases). There are 15 residues in the CDR3. Trimming pared 3 bases from V and 4 bases from J, leaving 15 bases between. Germline CDR1 MGHRA, CDR2 YSYEKL. CDR3 loop: CASSHPGVSAETQYF. The DNA of the CDR3 is TGCGCCAGCAGCCATCCCGGGGTATCGGCAGAGACCCAGTACTTC.

The chain uses TRBV19 and TRBJ2-2; TRBD2 is a possible D gene (7 bases). The CDR3 runs to 16 residues. Deletions cut 6 bases from V and 7 bases from J, with 21 bases between. From germline, CDR1 is LNHDA and CDR2 SQIVND (reference sequence). The CDR3 here is CASSDPGRGLVGELFF. As DNA, the CDR3 is TGTGCCAGTAGCGACCCAGGGCGGGGGCTGGTCGGGGAGCTGTTTTTT.

This clone was observed a few times. The chain is built from TRBV30 and TRBJ1-3, with D uncertain. V was shortened by 3 bases and J by 1 base, with 7 bases between the two germline ends. CDR1 and CDR2 from the germline V gene are GTSNPN and SVGIG (reference sequence). The CDR3 is made up of 13 amino acids. In nucleotides, the CDR3 is TGTGCCTGGAGGCTGACTTCTGGAAACACCATATATTTT. This gives the protein CAWRLTSGNTIYF. The variable domain in full, completed from reference TRBV30 and TRBJ1-3, reads SQTIHQWPATLVQPVGSPLSLECTVEGTSNPNLYWYRQAAGRGLQLLFYSVGIGQISSEVPQNLSASRPQDRQFILSSKKLLLSDSGFYLCAWRLTSGNTIYFGEGSWLTVV.

J is TRBJ2-3 and V is TRBV30; TRBD2 matches at 8 bases. Germline CDR1 GTSNPN, CDR2 SVGIG (reference sequence). CDR3 length: 14 amino acids. Germline trimming cut 2 bases from V and 1 base from J; bases unmatched to any gene: 2. The CDR3 region has the DNA TGTGCCTGGAGTCGGCGGGGGGGCACAGATACGCAGTATTTT. It is translated as CAWSRRGGTDTQYF.

This chain joins TRBV11-3 and TRBJ2-3; 8 bases are a match to TRBD2. V was pared by 5 bases and J by 1 base, with 5 bases of the junction left unmatched. CDR1 and CDR2 from the germline V gene are SGHNT and YENEEA. This CDR3 comprises 15 residues. CDR3 in amino acids: CASSPRGGGTDTQYF. The CDR3 region has the DNA TGTGCCAGCAGCCCCCGGGGGGGTGGCACAGATACGCAGTATTTT. The entire variable domain, with the rest obtained from reference TRBV11-3 and TRBJ2-3, is as follows: EAGVVQSPRYKIIEKKQPVAFWCNPISGHNTLYWYLQNLGQGPELLIRYENEEAVDDSQLPKDRFSAERLKGVDSTLKIQPAELGDSAVYLCASSPRGGGTDTQYFGPGTRLTVL.

The V call is TRBV6-5, the J call TRBJ1-1; 9 bases are a match to TRBD1. CDR1 is MNHEY and CDR2 is SVGAGI in the germline V gene. V trimming: 4 bases; J trimming: 4 bases; junction bases outside the gene matches: 7. The CDR3 is 15 residues long. Written as DNA, the CDR3 is TGTGCCAGCAGTTCACAGGGGGCGTGGGCCACTGAAGCTTTCTTT. This translates into CASSSQGAWATEAFF.

The rearrangement joins TRBV5-1 to TRBJ2-2; D call uncertain. This CDR3 comprises 12 residues. V was pared by 5 bases and J by 6 bases, with 8 bases between. Looked up from germline, CDR1 is SGHRS and CDR2 is YFSETQ. The chain's CDR3 is CASRSGAGELFF. In DNA, the CDR3 is TGCGCCAGCAGGTCCGGTGCCGGGGAGCTGTTTTTT.

Only one count was recorded for this clone. For the CDR3, the DNA is TGTGCCATCAGCCGAACAGGGGTCCTCTACGAGCAGTACTTC. Its translation is CAISRTGVLYEQYF. The rearrangement joins TRBV10-3 to TRBJ2-7; 7 nucleotides match TRBD1. CDR3 length equals 14 residues. J gave up 3 bases and V 6 bases, and 8 bases lay outside the gene matches. Looked up from germline, CDR1 is ENHRY and CDR2 is SYGVKD.

Comment on this clone: The sample carries other DNA sequences with the same CDR3. The chain is built from TRBV7-2 and TRBJ2-5, with D maybe TRBD2 (6 bases). V shed 1 base and J shed 4 bases, with 13 bases lying between them. Germline loops: CDR1 SGHTA, CDR2 FQGNSA. This CDR3 is 15 amino acids long. This CDR3 is CASSLVGGGAETQYF. CDR3 coding DNA: TGTGCCAGCAGCTTAGTCGGGGGTGGGGCAGAGACCCAGTACTTC.

The chain uses TRBV19 and TRBJ1-5, with 7 bases that match TRBD1. This CDR3 region has 17 residues. V was pared by 3 bases and J by 2 bases, with 10 bases of the junction left unmatched. Germline CDR1 LNHDA, CDR2 SQIVND (reference sequence). The CDR3 coding sequence is TGTGCCAGTAGTATCTCGGGCAGGGGGACGCGCAATCAGCCCCAGCATTTT. Protein: CASSISGRGTRNQPQHF.

This chain joins TRBV4-2 and TRBJ2-7; TRBD1 aligns across 8 bases. The CDR3 is 14 residues long. The ends lost 5 bases at V and 3 bases at J; junction bases unmatched: 6. Germline CDR1 is LGHNA and CDR2 is YNFKEQ. CDR3 sequence reads: CASSSGTGNYEQYF. CDR3 in DNA: TGTGCCAGCAGCTCAGGGACAGGAAACTACGAGCAGTACTTC.

V gene TRBV19 combines with J gene TRBJ2-5; tentatively, D is TRBD2 (5 bases). This CDR3 region has 15 residues. Trimming took 4 bases from V and 7 from J, leaving 19 bases between them. CDR1 and CDR2 (germline): LNHDA, SQIVND (reference sequence). The CDR3 DNA is TGTGCCAGTAGTACACTGACGACTCCCGAGGGGACCCAGTACTTC. It is translated as CASSTLTTPEGTQYF.

The gene calls are TRBV3-1 (or the pseudogene TRBV3-2) and TRBJ2-2; a weak D match, TRBD1 (6 bases). Trimming pared 4 bases from V and 1 base from J, leaving 13 bases between. Per germline, CDR1 LGHDT and CDR2 YNNKEL (reference sequence). The CDR3 contains 16 residues. CDR3 sequence: CASSRQRGRNTGELFF. CDR3 coding DNA: TGTGCCAGCAGCCGTCAAAGGGGGAGGAACACCGGGGAGCTGTTTTTT.

This clone was counted between two and nine times. The chain recombines TRBV27 with TRBJ2-1; no clear D gene. Trimming took off 10 bases at V and 9 bases at J, with 13 bases between the two ends. Germline-derived CDR1 and CDR2 are MNHEY and SMNVEV (reference sequence). The CDR3 has 11 amino acids. CDR3 loop: CATSWAVEQFF. The CDR3, as DNA: TGTGCCACCTCGTGGGCCGTTGAGCAGTTCTTC.

The chain recombines TRBV4-2 with TRBJ2-2; D may be TRBD2 (5 bases). CDR1 is LGHNA, CDR2 YNFKEQ, per germline. The CDR3 covers 16 residues. Trimming cost V 0 bases and J 6 bases, with 14 bases left between them. CDR3 nucleotides: TGTGCCAGCAGCCAAGAGGTCCCTTCCGGGGCCGGGGAGCTGTTTTTT. Its translation: CASSQEVPSGAGELFF.

The chain links TRBV5-6 to TRBJ1-4, with 8 positions matching TRBD1. The CDR3 consists of 15 residues. The V and J ends lost 1 base and 4 bases, in that order; junction bases with no gene match: 3. From germline, CDR1 is SGHDT and CDR2 YYEEEE. The CDR3 protein is CASSLWTGINEKLFF. CDR3 nucleotides: TGTGCCAGCAGCTTGTGGACAGGGATTAATGAAAAACTGTTTTTT.

The V and J genes are TRBV3-1 (or the pseudogene TRBV3-2) and TRBJ1-2; 7 bases align to TRBD1. Trimming cost V 1 base and J 7 bases; bases outside gene matches: 9. Germline-derived CDR1 and CDR2 are LGHDT and YNNKEL (reference sequence). This CDR3 spans 15 amino acids. The CDR3 loop reads CASSQGTGLRSGYTF. For the CDR3, the DNA is TGTGCCAGCAGCCAAGGGACAGGCCTCCGGAGTGGCTACACCTTC.

The chain's CDR3 is CASGLGQGAAEAFF. Written as DNA, the CDR3 is TGTGCTAGTGGTTTGGGACAGGGTGCGGCTGAAGCTTTCTTT. The chain couples TRBV12-5 to TRBJ1-1; 7 positions match TRBD1. Germline CDR1 is LGHNT and CDR2 is FRNRAP. With V trimmed by 1 base and J by 6 bases, 5 bases remained unmatched. This CDR3 has 14 residues.

The gene calls are TRBV6-6 and TRBJ1-5; 9 bases map to TRBD1. CDR3 length: 14 amino acids. V shed 7 bases and J 3 bases; nucleotides not matched to a gene: 4. Germline lookup yields CDR1 MNHNY and CDR2 SVGAGI (reference sequence). The CDR3 protein is CASTGQGFNQPQHF. CDR3 nucleotide sequence: TGTGCCAGCACGGGACAGGGCTTCAATCAGCCCCAGCATTTT.

The chain is built from TRBV30 and TRBJ1-5; 9 nucleotides line up with TRBD1. The CDR3 is made up of 13 amino acids. The ends lost 6 bases at V and 4 bases at J; junction bases unmatched: 4. From germline, CDR1 is GTSNPN and CDR2 SVGIG (reference sequence). CDR3 nucleotides: TGTGCCTGCGGACAGGGGATGAATCAGCCCCAGCATTTT. This codes for CACGQGMNQPQHF.

The V and J genes are TRBV6-5 and TRBJ1-5; a possible D gene is TRBD1 (6 bases). CDR3 size: 15 residues. In germline, CDR1 is MNHEY, CDR2 SVGAGI. V shed 7 bases and J shed 2 bases, with 15 bases lying between them. The CDR3 protein is CASTTQGLGNQPQHF. The CDR3 nucleotides read TGTGCCAGCACCACGCAGGGGCTCGGCAATCAGCCCCAGCATTTT.